This note documents a single T cell receptor beta chain sequence. Its antigen is still unknown. The sample is drawn from a study of T-cell memory formation after mild COVID-19. About the study: TCR clusters were mostly donor specific. Findings and caveats of the study: Among CD4+ contracting clones, most were CM and EM, and CD8+ ones EMRA. Cross-reactive memory apparently joined, as some responding clones appeared in pre-infection memory.

TCR alpha and TCR beta cDNA libraries carrying sample barcodes and UMIs came from 5'RACE with constant-segment primers. TCRdb reanalysed the 5' RACE reads using MiXCR and keeps one entry per CDR3 protein. Among around 55,000 distinct CDR3 sequences listed, over 7.5% were seen once. This CDR3 contains 16 residues. Germline V gene lookup returns CDR1 SNHLY and CDR2 FYNNEI. J lost 3 bases, V lost 5 bases, and 11 bases had no gene match. The genes are TRBV2 and TRBJ1-1, with 8 bases aligning to TRBD1. The source is a man aged 18 to 30 who had mild COVID-19 (a few samples of this study predate the infection). Cell type and time point are not known. The sequenced material came from PBMCs or a T cell subset sorted from them (not recorded which). This CDR3 is CASSPPGGRGDTEAFF. In DNA form, the CDR3 reads TGTGCCAGCAGTCCCCCAGGGGGCAGGGGTGACACTGAAGCTTTCTTT.